This T cell receptor beta chain was sequenced in a study of blood T cell repertoires in COVID-19. At the level of the study: From the United States, Italy and Spain came samples of acute and convalescent COVID-19. PBMCs, B-cell-depleted T cells, or T cells were the source of the cDNA or gDNA that made up the material.

In the source study's methods: Amplification of reference gene primers was used by the study to estimate nucleated cell counts. This table comes from immunoSEQ multiplex PCR, and its TCRdb copy is limited to in-frame clones, with some not included. V, J and clone size derive from that table, while D and trimming were established from the DNA sequence. The table lists 300,000 or so clones, around nine tenths of them singletons, with over 1% in the top ten. The V end lost 2 bases, the J end lost 0 bases, and 11 bases lay between the germline ends. CDR1 is KGHSH and CDR2 is LQKENI in the germline V gene. The CDR3 extends over 16 amino acids.

Sequenced: peripheral blood. The sequence was collected from a man aged 65 to 85 with acute or convalescent COVID-19. The chain combines TRBV18 with TRBJ2-4; the D gene is possibly TRBD2 (5 bases). The CDR3 loop reads CASSPFTGSAKNIQYF. The CDR3 nucleotides read TGTGCCAGCTCACCATTCACGGGGTCAGCCAAAAACATTCAGTACTTC.